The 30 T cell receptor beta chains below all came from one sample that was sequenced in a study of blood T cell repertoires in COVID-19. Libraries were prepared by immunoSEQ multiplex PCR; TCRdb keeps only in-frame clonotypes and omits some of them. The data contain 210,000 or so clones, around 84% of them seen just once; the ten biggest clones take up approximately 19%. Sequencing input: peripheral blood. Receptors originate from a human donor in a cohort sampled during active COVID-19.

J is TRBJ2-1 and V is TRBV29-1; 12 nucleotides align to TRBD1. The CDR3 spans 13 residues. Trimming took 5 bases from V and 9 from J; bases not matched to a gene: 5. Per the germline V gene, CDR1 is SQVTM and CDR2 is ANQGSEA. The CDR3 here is CSVRGQGAGEQFF. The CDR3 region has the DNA TGCAGCGTTAGGGGACAGGGGGCAGGTGAGCAGTTCTTC.

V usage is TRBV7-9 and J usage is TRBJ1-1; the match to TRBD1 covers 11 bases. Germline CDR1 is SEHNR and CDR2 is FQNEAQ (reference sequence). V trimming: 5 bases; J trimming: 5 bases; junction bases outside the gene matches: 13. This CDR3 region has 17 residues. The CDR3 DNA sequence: TGTGCCAGCAGCGGCTGGGGACAGGGGGAATTGCGGACTGAAGCTTTCTTT. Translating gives CASSGWGQGELRTEAFF.

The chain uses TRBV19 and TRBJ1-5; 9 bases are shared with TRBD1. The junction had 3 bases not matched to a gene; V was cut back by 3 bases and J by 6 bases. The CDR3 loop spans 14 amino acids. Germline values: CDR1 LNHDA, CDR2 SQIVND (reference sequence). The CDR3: CASSIEDRGQPQHF. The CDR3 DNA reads TGTGCCAGTAGTATCGAGGACAGGGGTCAGCCCCAGCATTTT. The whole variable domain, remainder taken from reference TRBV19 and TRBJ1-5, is DGGITQSPKYLFRKEGQNVTLSCEQNLNHDAMYWYRQDPGQGLRLIYYSQIVNDFQKGDIAEGYSVSREKKESFPLTVTSAQKNPTAFYLCASSIEDRGQPQHFGDGTRLSIL.

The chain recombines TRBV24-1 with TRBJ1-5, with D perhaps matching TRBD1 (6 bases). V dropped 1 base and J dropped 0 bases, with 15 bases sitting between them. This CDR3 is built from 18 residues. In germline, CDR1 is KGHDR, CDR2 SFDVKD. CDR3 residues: CATSDFRQDLNSNQPQHF. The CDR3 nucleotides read TGTGCCACCAGTGATTTCCGACAGGACTTAAATAGCAATCAGCCCCAGCATTTT.

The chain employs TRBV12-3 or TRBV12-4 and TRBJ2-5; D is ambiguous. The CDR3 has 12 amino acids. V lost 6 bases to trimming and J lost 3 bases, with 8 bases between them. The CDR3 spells CASRRHKETQYF. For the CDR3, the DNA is TGTGCCAGCAGGAGACACAAAGAGACCCAGTACTTC.

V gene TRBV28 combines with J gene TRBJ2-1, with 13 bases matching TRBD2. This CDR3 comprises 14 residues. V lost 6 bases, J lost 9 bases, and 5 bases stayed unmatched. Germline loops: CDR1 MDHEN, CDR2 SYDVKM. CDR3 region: CASRQTSGRSEQFF. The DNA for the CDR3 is TGTGCCAGCAGGCAGACTAGCGGGAGGTCTGAGCAGTTCTTC.

The CDR3 sequence is CASRTFWSFF. DNA of the CDR3: TGTGCCAGCAGGACCTTTTGGAGTTTCTTT. The chain combines TRBV6-4 with TRBJ1-1; no reliable D call. CDR3 length: 10 amino acids. Germline V CDR1 and CDR2: MRHNA, SNTAGT. The V gene lost 6 bases and the J gene lost 13 bases, with 12 bases spanning the gap.

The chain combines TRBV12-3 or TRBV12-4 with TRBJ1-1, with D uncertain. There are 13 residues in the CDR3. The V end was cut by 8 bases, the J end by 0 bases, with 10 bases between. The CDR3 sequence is CASAAVLNTEAFF. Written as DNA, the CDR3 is TGTGCCAGCGCCGCGGTTCTGAACACTGAAGCTTTCTTT.

The CDR3 sequence is CASSGTGLAGGINEQFF. The CDR3 region has the DNA TGTGCCAGCAGTGGAACGGGACTAGCGGGAGGTATCAATGAGCAGTTCTTC. This chain uses TRBV2 with TRBJ2-1, with TRBD2 matching over 15 bases. The CDR3 loop spans 17 amino acids. The V gene's germline CDR1 is SNHLY and CDR2 FYNNEI. Trimming cost V 4 bases and J 6 bases; bases outside gene matches: 7.

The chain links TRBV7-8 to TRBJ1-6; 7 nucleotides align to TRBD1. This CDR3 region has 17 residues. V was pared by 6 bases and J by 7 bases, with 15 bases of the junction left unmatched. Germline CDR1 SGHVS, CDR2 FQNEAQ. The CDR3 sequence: CASSRDSRGMGNSPLHF. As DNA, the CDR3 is TGTGCCAGCAGTCGGGACAGCCGCGGCATGGGGAATTCACCCCTCCACTTT.

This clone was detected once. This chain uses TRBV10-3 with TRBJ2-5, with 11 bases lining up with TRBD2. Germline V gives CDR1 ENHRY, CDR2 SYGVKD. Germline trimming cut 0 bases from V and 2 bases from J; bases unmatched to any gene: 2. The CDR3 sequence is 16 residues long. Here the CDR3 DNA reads TGTGCCATCAGTGAGTCGATAGCGGGGGGGCAAGAGACCCAGTACTTC. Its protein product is CAISESIAGGQETQYF.

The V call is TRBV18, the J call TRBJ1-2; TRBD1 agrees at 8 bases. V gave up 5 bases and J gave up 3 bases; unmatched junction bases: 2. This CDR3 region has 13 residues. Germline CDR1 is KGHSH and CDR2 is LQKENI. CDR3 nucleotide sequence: TGTGCCAGCTCAGGGGACAGGTACTATGGCTACACCTTC. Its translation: CASSGDRYYGYTF.

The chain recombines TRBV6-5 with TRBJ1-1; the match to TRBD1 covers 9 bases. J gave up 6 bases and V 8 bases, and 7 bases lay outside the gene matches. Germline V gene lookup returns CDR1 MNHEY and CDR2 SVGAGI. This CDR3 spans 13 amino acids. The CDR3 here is CASVRDRVAEAFF. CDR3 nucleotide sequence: TGTGCCAGCGTCCGGGACAGGGTCGCTGAAGCTTTCTTT.

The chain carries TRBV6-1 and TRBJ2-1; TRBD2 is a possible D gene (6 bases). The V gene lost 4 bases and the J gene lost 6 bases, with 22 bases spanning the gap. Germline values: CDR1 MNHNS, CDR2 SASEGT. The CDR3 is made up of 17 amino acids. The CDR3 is CASSGNRRGRDGNEQFF. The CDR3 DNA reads TGTGCCAGCAGTGGGAATCGGAGGGGACGCGACGGCAATGAGCAGTTCTTC.

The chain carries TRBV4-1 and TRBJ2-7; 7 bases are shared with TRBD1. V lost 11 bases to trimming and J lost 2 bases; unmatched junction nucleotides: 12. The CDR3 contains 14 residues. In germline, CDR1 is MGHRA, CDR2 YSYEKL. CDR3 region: CAPKVQGVPYEQYV. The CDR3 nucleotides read TGCGCCCCCAAGGTGCAGGGGGTTCCCTACGAGCAGTACGTC.

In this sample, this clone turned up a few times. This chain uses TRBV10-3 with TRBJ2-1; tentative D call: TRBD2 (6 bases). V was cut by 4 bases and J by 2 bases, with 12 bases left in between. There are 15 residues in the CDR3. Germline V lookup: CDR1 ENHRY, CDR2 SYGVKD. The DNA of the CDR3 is TGTGCCATCAGTGGGGTAGCGGCCGCCTACAATGAGCAGTTCTTC. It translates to CAISGVAAAYNEQFF.

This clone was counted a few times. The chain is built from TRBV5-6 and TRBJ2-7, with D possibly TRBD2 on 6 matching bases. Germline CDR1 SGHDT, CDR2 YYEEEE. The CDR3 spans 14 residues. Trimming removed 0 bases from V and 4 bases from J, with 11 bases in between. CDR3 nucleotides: TGTGCCAGCAGCTTGGAACTAGCCCCTTACGAGCAGTACTTC. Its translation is CASSLELAPYEQYF.

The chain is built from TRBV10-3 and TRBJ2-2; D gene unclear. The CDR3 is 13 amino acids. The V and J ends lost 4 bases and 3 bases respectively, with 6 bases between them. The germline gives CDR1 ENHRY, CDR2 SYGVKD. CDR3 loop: CAISGHDTGELFF. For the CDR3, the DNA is TGTGCCATCAGTGGACATGACACCGGGGAGCTGTTTTTT.

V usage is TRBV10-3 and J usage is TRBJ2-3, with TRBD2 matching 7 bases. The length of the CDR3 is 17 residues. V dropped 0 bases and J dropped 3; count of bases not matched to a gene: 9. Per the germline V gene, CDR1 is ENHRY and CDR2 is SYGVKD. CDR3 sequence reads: CAISESSSYGGTDTQYF. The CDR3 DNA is TGTGCCATCAGTGAGTCGAGTTCGTACGGGGGGACAGATACGCAGTATTTT.

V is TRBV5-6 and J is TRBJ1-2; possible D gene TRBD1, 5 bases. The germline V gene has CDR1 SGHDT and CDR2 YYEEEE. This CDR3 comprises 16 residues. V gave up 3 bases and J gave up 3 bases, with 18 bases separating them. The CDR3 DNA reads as TGTGCCAGCAGCTCTGTAATGAAGGGGCCGGACTATGGCTACACCTTC. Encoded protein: CASSSVMKGPDYGYTF.

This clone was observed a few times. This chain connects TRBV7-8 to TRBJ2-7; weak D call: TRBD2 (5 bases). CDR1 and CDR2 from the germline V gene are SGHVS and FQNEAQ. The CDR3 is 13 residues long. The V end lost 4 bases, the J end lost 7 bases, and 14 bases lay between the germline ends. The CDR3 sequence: CASSSGPEGEQYV. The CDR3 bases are TGTGCCAGCAGCTCCGGACCAGAGGGAGAGCAGTACGTC.

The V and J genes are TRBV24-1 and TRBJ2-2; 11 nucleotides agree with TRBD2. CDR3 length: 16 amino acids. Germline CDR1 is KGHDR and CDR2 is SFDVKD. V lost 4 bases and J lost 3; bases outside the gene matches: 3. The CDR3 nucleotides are TGTGCCACCAGTGAACTAGCGGGGGCCGACACCGGGGAGCTGTTTTTT. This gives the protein CATSELAGADTGELFF.

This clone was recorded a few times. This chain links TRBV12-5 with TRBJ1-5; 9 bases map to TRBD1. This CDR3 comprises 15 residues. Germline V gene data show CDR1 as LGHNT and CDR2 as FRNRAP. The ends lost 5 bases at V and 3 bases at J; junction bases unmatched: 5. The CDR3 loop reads CASGRGTGLNQPQHF. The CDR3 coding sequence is TGTGCTAGTGGTCGCGGGACAGGGCTCAATCAGCCCCAGCATTTT.

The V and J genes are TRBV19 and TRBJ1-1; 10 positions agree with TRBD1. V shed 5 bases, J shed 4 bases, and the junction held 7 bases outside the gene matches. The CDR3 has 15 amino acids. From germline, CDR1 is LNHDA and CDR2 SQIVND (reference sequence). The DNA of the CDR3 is TGTGCCAGTAGTCCTCCGGGACAGGGGTTCACTGAAGCTTTCTTT. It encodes CASSPPGQGFTEAFF.

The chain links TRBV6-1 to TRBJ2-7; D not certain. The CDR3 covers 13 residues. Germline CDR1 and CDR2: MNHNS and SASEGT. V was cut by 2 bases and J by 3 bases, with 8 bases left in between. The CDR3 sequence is CASSERPGYEQYV. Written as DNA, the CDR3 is TGTGCCAGCAGTGAACGCCCGGGCTACGAGCAGTACGTC.

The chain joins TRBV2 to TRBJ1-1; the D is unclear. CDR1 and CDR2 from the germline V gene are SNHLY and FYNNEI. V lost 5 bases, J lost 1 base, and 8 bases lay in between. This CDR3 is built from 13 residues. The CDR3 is CASSRSGNTEAFF. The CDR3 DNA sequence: TGTGCCAGCAGTCGCAGCGGGAACACTGAAGCTTTCTTT.

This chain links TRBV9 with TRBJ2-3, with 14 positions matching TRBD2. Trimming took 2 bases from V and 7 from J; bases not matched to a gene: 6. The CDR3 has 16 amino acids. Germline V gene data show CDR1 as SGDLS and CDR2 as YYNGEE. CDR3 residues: CASSVGTSGGGNTQYF. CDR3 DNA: TGTGCCAGCAGCGTTGGGACTAGCGGGGGCGGTAATACGCAGTATTTT.

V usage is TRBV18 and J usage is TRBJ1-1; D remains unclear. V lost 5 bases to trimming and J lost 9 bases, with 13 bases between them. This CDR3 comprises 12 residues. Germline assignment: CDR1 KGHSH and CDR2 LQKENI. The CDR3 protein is CASSSREGQAFF. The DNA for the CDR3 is TGTGCCAGCTCATCGAGGGAGGGCCAAGCTTTCTTT.

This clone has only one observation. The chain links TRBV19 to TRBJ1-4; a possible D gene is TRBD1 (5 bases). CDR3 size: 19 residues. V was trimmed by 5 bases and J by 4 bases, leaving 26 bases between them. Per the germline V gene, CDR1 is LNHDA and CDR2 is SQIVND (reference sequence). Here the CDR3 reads CASSLAGGSARTINEKLFF. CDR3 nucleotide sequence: TGTGCCAGTAGTCTTGCCGGGGGAAGCGCTCGCACCATTAATGAAAAACTGTTTTTT.

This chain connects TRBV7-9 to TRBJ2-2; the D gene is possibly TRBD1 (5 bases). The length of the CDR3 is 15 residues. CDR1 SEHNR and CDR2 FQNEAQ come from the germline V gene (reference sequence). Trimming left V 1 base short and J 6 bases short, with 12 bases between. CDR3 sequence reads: CASSLGGLESGELFF. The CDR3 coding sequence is TGTGCCAGCAGCTTAGGGGGCCTCGAATCCGGGGAGCTGTTTTTT.